Listed below are T cell receptor beta chains from one sample, sequenced in a study of early T cells in non-severe SARS-CoV-2 infection. A single record per CDR3 protein comes from TCRdb applying MiXCR to the 5' RACE reads. The table lists about 60,000 distinct CDR3 sequences, approximately 5.6% of them singletons. Material for sequencing was whole blood. All receptors derive from an adult who was a healthcare worker with PCR-confirmed SARS-CoV-2 infection or an uninfected control (not recorded which). The CDR3 runs from the conserved cysteine through the conserved F or W. The D gene is left open where the match is weak. Expanded clones are given a class, and other clones once, few, many or no size at all.

d_gene	v_gene	j_gene	abundance	CDR3nt	CDR3aa
-	TRBV5-1	TRBJ2-5	-	TGCGCCAGCAGCTTGGGGGGAGCTCAAGAGACCCAGTACTTC	CASSLGGAQETQYF
-	TRBV12-5	TRBJ2-7	many	TGTGCTAGTGGGCAACCAGGGGCTTACGAGCAGTACTTC	CASGQPGAYEQYF
-	TRBV6-1	TRBJ2-3	-	TGTGCCAGCAGTGAAGCGGGGCGGCCTAGCACAGATACGCAGTATTTT	CASSEAGRPSTDTQYF
-	TRBV3-1	TRBJ1-6	-	TGTGCCAGCAGCCAACGGAGTAGGGCACCCCTCCACTTT	CASSQRSRAPLHF
TRBD1	TRBV18	TRBJ2-7	few	TGTGCCAGCTCCCACAGGGACAGCTCCTACGAGCAGTACTTC	CASSHRDSSYEQYF
-	TRBV4-2	TRBJ1-1	few	TGTGCCAGCAGCCCGAGCGGCCAGGGTTACCTCACTGAAGCTTTCTTT	CASSPSGQGYLTEAFF
-	TRBV7-2	TRBJ1-4	many	TGTGCCAGCAGCTTAGGAGATGCAACTAATGAAAAACTGTTTTTT	CASSLGDATNEKLFF
TRBD1	TRBV6-1	TRBJ1-1	few	TGTGCCAGCAGTGAAGCGGGAGGTGACAGGGCCTATTCATCTTTCTTT	CASSEAGGDRAYSSFF
-	TRBV30	TRBJ2-3	-	TGTGCCTGGAGCGGGGGAACAGGGTTTACAGATACGCAGTATTTT	CAWSGGTGFTDTQYF
TRBD1	TRBV5-1	TRBJ2-1	few	TGCGCCAGCCAAGGGGTAGGACAGGGCCCCTACAATGAGCAGTTCTTC	CASQGVGQGPYNEQFF
-	TRBV12-3/TRBV12-4	TRBJ1-2	few	TGTGCCAGCAGTTTTCAGGGGAGGGTCTATGGCTACACCTTC	CASSFQGRVYGYTF
-	TRBV25-1	TRBJ1-1	many	TGTGCCAGCAGGGGCTCAGCTCATGAAGCTTTCTTT	CASRGSAHEAFF
-	TRBV9	TRBJ1-6	many	TGTGCCAGCAGCGCCGCCGGGAGGGGAAATTCACCCCTCCACTTT	CASSAAGRGNSPLHF
-	TRBV2	TRBJ2-3	many	TGTGCCAGCAGTCTGGCAGTCACAGATACGCAGTATTTT	CASSLAVTDTQYF
-	TRBV4-3	TRBJ2-3	-	TGCGCCAGCAGCCAACTCATCACAGATACGCAGTATTTT	CASSQLITDTQYF
-	TRBV20-1	TRBJ2-5	many	TGCAGTGCTAGGGTCAGGTTTGAGACCCAGTACTTC	CSARVRFETQYF
TRBD1	TRBV7-2	TRBJ1-6	many	TGTGCCAGCAGCCCGGGACAGAATTATAATTCACCCCTCCACTTT	CASSPGQNYNSPLHF